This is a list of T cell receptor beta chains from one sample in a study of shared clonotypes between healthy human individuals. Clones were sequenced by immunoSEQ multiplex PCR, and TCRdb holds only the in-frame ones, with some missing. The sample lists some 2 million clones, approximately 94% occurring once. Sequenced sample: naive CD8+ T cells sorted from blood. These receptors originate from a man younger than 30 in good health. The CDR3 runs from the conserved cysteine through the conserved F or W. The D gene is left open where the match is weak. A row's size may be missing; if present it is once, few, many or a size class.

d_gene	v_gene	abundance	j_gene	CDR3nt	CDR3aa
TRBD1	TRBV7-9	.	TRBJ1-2	TGTGCCAGCAGCTCAGGACAGGGTAACTATGGCTACACCTTC	CASSSGQGNYGYTF
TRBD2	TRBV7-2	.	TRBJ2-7	TGTGCCAGCAGCTTAGAAGAAGCGGGGGCCTACGAGCAGTACTTC	CASSLEEAGAYEQYF
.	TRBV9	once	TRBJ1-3	TGTGCCAGCAGCCCCCAGGGGAACAGGCCTTTCTCTGGAAACACCATATATTTT	CASSPQGNRPFSGNTIYF
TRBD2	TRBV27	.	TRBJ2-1	TGTGCCAGCAGGACTAGCGGCTCCTACAATGAGCAGTTCTTC	CASRTSGSYNEQFF
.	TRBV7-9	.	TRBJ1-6	TGTGCCAGCAGCTTAGAGGATAGCTCCTATAATTCACCCCTCCACTTT	CASSLEDSSYNSPLHF
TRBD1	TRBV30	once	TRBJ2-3	TGTGCCTGGAGTGTGGGACAGGGGGCAACAGATACGCAGTATTTT	CAWSVGQGATDTQYF
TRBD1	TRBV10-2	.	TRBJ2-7	TGCGCCAGCAGTGAGTGGGCTGGGACAGGGGGATACGAGCAGTACTTC	CASSEWAGTGGYEQYF
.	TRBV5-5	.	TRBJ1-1	TGTGCCAGCAGCCATTCGGTTATCAGTGAAGCTTTCTTT	CASSHSVISEAFF
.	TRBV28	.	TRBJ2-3	TGTGCCAGCACCCGAGCCGGCACAGATACGCAGTATTTT	CASTRAGTDTQYF
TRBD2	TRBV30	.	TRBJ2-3	TGTGCCTGGACCGGACTAGCGGGAGTGACAGATACGCAGTATTTT	CAWTGLAGVTDTQYF
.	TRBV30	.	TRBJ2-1	TGTGCCTGGAGTGTCCGGAGCTCCTACAATGAGCAGTTCTTC	CAWSVRSSYNEQFF
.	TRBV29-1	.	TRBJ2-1	TGCAGCGTTGAAAACAACAACAATGAGCAGTTCTTC	CSVENNNNEQFF
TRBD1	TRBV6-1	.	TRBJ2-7	TGTGCCAGCAGGGGGACAGTACCTAACTTCTACGAGCAGTACTTC	CASRGTVPNFYEQYF
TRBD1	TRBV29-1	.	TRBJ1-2	TGCAGCGTTGAGGACAGGGAACCTAACTATGGCTACACCTTC	CSVEDREPNYGYTF
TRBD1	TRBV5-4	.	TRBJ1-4	TGTGCCAGCAGCGCGATTTTGGGACAGGGAGAAAGCGAAAAACTGTTTTTT	CASSAILGQGESEKLFF
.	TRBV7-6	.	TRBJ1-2	TGTGCCACCAGTCGAACGACAGGAGGCTATGGCTACACCTTC	CATSRTTGGYGYTF
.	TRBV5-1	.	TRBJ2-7	TGCGCCAGCAGCTTGGGGGTTTCTTGGGGCGGAGAAGAGTACGAGCAGTACTTC	CASSLGVSWGGEEYEQYF
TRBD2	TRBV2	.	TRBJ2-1	TGTGCCAGCAGTAACAGCGGGAGTTGGAATGAGCAGTTCTTC	CASSNSGSWNEQFF
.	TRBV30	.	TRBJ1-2	TGTGCCTGGAGTGTAGGGGGGGCGCATGGCTACACCTTC	CAWSVGGAHGYTF
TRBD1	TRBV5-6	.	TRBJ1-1	TGTGCCAGCAGCTGGGGAACAGGGGTCACTGAAGCTTTCTTT	CASSWGTGVTEAFF
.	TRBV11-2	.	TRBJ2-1	TGTGCCAGCCGCTTAGCGGTGAGCTCCTACAATGAGCAGTTCTTC	CASRLAVSSYNEQFF
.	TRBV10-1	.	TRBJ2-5	TGCGCCAGCAGTGAGGACCCGGGGACCCAAGAGACCCAGTACTTC	CASSEDPGTQETQYF
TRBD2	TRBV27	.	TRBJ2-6	TGTGCCAGCAGTCCCACAGCGGGGGGGTACTCTGGGGCCAACGTCCTGACTTTC	CASSPTAGGYSGANVLTF
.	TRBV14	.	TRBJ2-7	TGTGCCAGCAGCCAAGTCAACAGGGTCTACGAGCAGTACTTC	CASSQVNRVYEQYF
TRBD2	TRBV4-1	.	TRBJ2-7	TGCGCCAGCAGCCAGGGGACTAGCGGTCTCTACGAGCAGTACTTC	CASSQGTSGLYEQYF
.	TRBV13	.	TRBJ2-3	TGTGCCAGCAGCTTACGGGGGGATACGCAGTATTTT	CASSLRGDTQYF
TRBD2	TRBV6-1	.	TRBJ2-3	TGTGCCAGCAGTGACCCTCTAGCGGGGGGACCCACAGATACGCAGTATTTT	CASSDPLAGGPTDTQYF
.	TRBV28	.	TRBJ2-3	TGTGCCAGCAGTTTACTGGCACAAGGCTCAGATACGCAGTATTTT	CASSLLAQGSDTQYF
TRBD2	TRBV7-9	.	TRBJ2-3	TGTGCCAGCAGCTTAGAGAGACTAGCGGTCACAGATACGCAGTATTTT	CASSLERLAVTDTQYF
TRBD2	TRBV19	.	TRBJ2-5	TGTGCCAGTAGCCCTCTAGCGGGGGGTGATCAAGAGACCCAGTACTTC	CASSPLAGGDQETQYF
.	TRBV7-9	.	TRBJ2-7	TGTGCCAGCAGCCCAGATATAGCCGGGACGGGTGCCTACGAGCAGTACTTC	CASSPDIAGTGAYEQYF
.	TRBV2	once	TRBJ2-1	TGTGCCAGCAGTGAACCCCCTAGCGAGGAGCAGTTCTTC	CASSEPPSEEQFF
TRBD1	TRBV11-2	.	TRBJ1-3	TGTGCCAGCAGCTACGACAGGGACGCTGGAAACACCATATATTTT	CASSYDRDAGNTIYF
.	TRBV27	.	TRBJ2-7	TGTGCCAGCGGTGAACGTGGGACAATTTACGAGCAGTACTTC	CASGERGTIYEQYF
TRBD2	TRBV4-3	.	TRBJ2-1	TGCGCCAGCAGCCAAGATAGCGTACTAGCGGGATGGAAAGACTACAATGAGCAGTTCTTC	CASSQDSVLAGWKDYNEQFF
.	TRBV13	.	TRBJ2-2	TGTGCCAGCAGCTCCCTAGGAGGGGCCGCCGTCACCGGGGAGCTGTTTTTT	CASSSLGGAAVTGELFF
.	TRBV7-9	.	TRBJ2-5	TGTGCCAGCAGCTTCACCGGGACGTCCGAGACCCAGTACTTC	CASSFTGTSETQYF
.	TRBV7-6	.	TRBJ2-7	TGTGCCAGCAGCTTAAAGGGCGGCAGCTACGAGCAGTACTTC	CASSLKGGSYEQYF
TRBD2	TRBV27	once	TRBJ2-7	TGTGCCAGCAGTTTATTGGCCGGGAGGTACGAGCAGTACTTC	CASSLLAGRYEQYF
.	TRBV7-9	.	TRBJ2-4	TGTGCCAGCAGTCCACGCCGGGAGTTAAACATTCAGTACTTC	CASSPRRELNIQYF
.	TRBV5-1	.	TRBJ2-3	TGCGCCAGCACCTCCTCGGAGGGCTGGGGCACAGATACGCAGTATTTT	CASTSSEGWGTDTQYF
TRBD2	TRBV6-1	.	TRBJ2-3	TGTGCCAGCAGTGAACTAGCGGTTCGCACAGATACGCAGTATTTT	CASSELAVRTDTQYF
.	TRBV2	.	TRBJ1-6	TGTGCCAGCAGTGAAACTACAGCCGCCTATAATTCACCCCTCCACTTT	CASSETTAAYNSPLHF
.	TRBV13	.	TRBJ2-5	TGTGCCAGCAGCCTCCGGGACAGCGGGTTGAAAGAGACCCAGTACTTC	CASSLRDSGLKETQYF
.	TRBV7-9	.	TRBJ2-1	TGTGCCAGCAGCTTAACTAGTAACCATGAGCAGTTCTTC	CASSLTSNHEQFF